The 21 T cell receptor beta chains below all came from one sample that was sequenced in a study of shared clonotypes between healthy human individuals. The table came from immunoSEQ multiplex PCR; TCRdb's copy has only in-frame clones and leaves some out. The sample includes 550,000 to 650,000 clones, about 96% of them seen just once. As defined, naive CD8 cells were CD45RO-negative and positively selected for CCR7, with terminally differentiated effector memory CD45RA+ cells excluded. The sequenced sample consisted of naive CD8+ T cells sorted from blood. The receptors stem from a woman in her thirties in good health.

V and J are TRBV11-3 and TRBJ1-1; D gene uncertain. V was trimmed by 3 bases and J by 3 bases, leaving 14 bases between them. Germline V gives CDR1 SGHNT, CDR2 YENEEA. CDR3 length equals 15 residues. CDR3 sequence reads: CASSLIDGFHTEAFF. CDR3 coding DNA: TGTGCCAGCAGCTTGATAGATGGGTTTCACACTGAAGCTTTCTTT.

V and J are TRBV28 and TRBJ2-7; 7 nucleotides match TRBD1. Trimming removed 1 base from V and 6 bases from J; junction bases left unmatched: 9. This CDR3 comprises 15 residues. CDR1 MDHEN and CDR2 SYDVKM come from the germline V gene. The CDR3 reads CASSLYYRGSREQYF. The CDR3, as DNA: TGTGCCAGCAGTTTATATTACAGGGGATCGCGCGAGCAGTACTTC.

The rearrangement joins TRBV7-9 to TRBJ2-7; 7 bases are shared with TRBD2. CDR1 is SEHNR, CDR2 FQNEAQ, per germline (reference sequence). V dropped 3 bases and J dropped 2; count of bases not matched to a gene: 4. This CDR3 is built from 14 residues. CDR3 in amino acids: CASSFVAGAYEQYF. CDR3 bases: TGTGCCAGCAGCTTCGTGGCGGGAGCCTACGAGCAGTACTTC.

The chain uses TRBV27 and TRBJ1-5; 10 bases fit TRBD1. CDR3 length: 15 amino acids. V shed 6 bases and J 4 bases; nucleotides not matched to a gene: 6. CDR1 MNHEY and CDR2 SMNVEV come from the germline V gene (reference sequence). The CDR3 DNA reads as TGTGCCAGCAGCTCTGTGGGACAGGGGAATCAGCCCCAGCATTTT. It yields the protein CASSSVGQGNQPQHF.

The chain employs TRBV10-3 and TRBJ2-1, with D possibly being TRBD1 or TRBD2 (5 bases each). The germline V gene encodes CDR1 ENHRY and CDR2 SYGVKD. The CDR3 spans 12 residues. Deletions cut 9 bases from V and 10 bases from J, with 16 bases between. Here the CDR3 reads CAISHGTGEQFF. CDR3 nucleotides: TGTGCCATTTCCCATGGGACCGGAGAGCAGTTCTTC.

The rearrangement uses TRBV7-9 and TRBJ2-7; the D is unclear. The length of the CDR3 is 16 residues. The V end was cut by 2 bases, the J end by 4 bases, with 18 bases between. The germline gives CDR1 SEHNR, CDR2 FQNEAQ (reference sequence). The CDR3 sequence: CASSLTPGVKGYEQYF. In DNA, the CDR3 is TGTGCCAGCAGCTTAACTCCTGGGGTAAAAGGGTACGAGCAGTACTTC.

The chain couples TRBV4-1 to TRBJ1-1; 7 nucleotides align to TRBD1. CDR1 and CDR2 from the germline V gene are MGHRA and YSYEKL. The junction had 10 bases not matched to a gene; V was cut back by 2 bases and J by 4 bases. The CDR3 consists of 16 residues. The CDR3 DNA sequence: TGCGCCAGCAGCCAACCCGCGGGACAGTCGGCCACTGAAGCTTTCTTT. Encoded protein: CASSQPAGQSATEAFF.

The chain uses TRBV6-5 and TRBJ1-1; a possible D gene is TRBD1 (6 bases). V was shortened by 0 bases and J by 4 bases, with 15 bases between the two germline ends. The CDR3 is 16 residues long. Per the germline V gene, CDR1 is MNHEY and CDR2 is SVGAGI. This CDR3 reads CASSYSSAGGGTEAFF. As DNA, the CDR3 is TGTGCCAGCAGTTACTCAAGCGCGGGGGGCGGCACTGAAGCTTTCTTT.

V is TRBV5-4 and J is TRBJ1-2, with D hard to call. This CDR3 is 15 amino acids long. Germline V gene lookup returns CDR1 SGHNT and CDR2 YYREEE (reference sequence). Trimming removed 6 bases at V and 0 bases at J, with 15 bases between. CDR3 amino acids: CASTLMEYANYGYTF. CDR3 coding DNA: TGTGCCAGCACCTTAATGGAATACGCTAACTATGGCTACACCTTC.

The chain has TRBV9 and TRBJ2-3; D is possibly TRBD2 (7 bases). The CDR3 spans 15 residues. Trimming left V 4 bases short and J 4 bases short, with 16 bases between. CDR1 and CDR2 from the germline V gene are SGDLS and YYNGEE. The CDR3 DNA is TGTGCCAGCAGCCCCGGGGGGCTAGCGGCAGATACGCAGTATTTT. Translating it yields CASSPGGLAADTQYF.

Regarding this clone: Other DNA sequences in the sample encode the same CDR3. The rearrangement links TRBV19 to TRBJ2-1; unclear D gene. V gave up 3 bases and J gave up 6 bases, with 9 bases separating them. The CDR3 consists of 13 residues. The germline gives CDR1 LNHDA, CDR2 SQIVND (reference sequence). The CDR3 region has the DNA TGTGCCAGTAGTATCGGGTTAGGCAATGAGCAGTTCTTC. Translated, it gives CASSIGLGNEQFF.

In this sample, this clone turned up once. V gene TRBV9 combines with J gene TRBJ2-6; no firm D call. CDR1 is SGDLS, CDR2 YYNGEE, per germline. The CDR3 is 15 amino acids. V lost 4 bases and J 0 bases, leaving 8 bases between the germline ends. The CDR3 coding sequence is TGTGCCAGCAGCAGCGCTCACTCTGGGGCCAACGTCCTGACTTTC. Amino acids: CASSSAHSGANVLTF.

Concerning this clone: Distinct nucleotide sequences in the sample also encode this CDR3. The chain links TRBV5-1 to TRBJ1-1, with TRBD1 as a possible D gene (6 bases). The V and J ends lost 0 bases and 0 bases respectively, with 9 bases between them. The germline V gene encodes CDR1 SGHRS and CDR2 YFSETQ. The CDR3 consists of 15 residues. The CDR3 is CASSLAQGLNTEAFF. The CDR3 DNA reads as TGCGCCAGCAGCTTGGCGCAGGGGCTGAACACTGAAGCTTTCTTT.

The V gene is TRBV7-9, the J gene TRBJ2-7; TRBD1 aligns across 9 bases. The CDR3 consists of 16 residues. Germline CDR1 SEHNR, CDR2 FQNEAQ (reference sequence). Unmatched junction bases numbered 12, after V lost 5 bases and J lost 4 bases. The CDR3 bases are TGTGCCAGCAGCACGATGAACAGGGGGCTCTCTTACGAGCAGTACTTC. Protein product: CASSTMNRGLSYEQYF.

V and J are TRBV19 and TRBJ2-7; D possibly uses TRBD1 or TRBD2 (5 bases each). The CDR3 runs to 17 residues. Germline-derived CDR1 and CDR2 are LNHDA and SQIVND (reference sequence). The V end lost 5 bases, the J end lost 1 base, and 21 bases lay between the germline ends. This CDR3 is CASSSKPPGAVSYEQYF. CDR3 nucleotides: TGTGCCAGTAGTTCTAAACCGCCCGGGGCAGTTTCCTACGAGCAGTACTTC.

This chain connects TRBV27 to TRBJ1-5; D is possibly TRBD1 (5 bases). This CDR3 contains 15 residues. Trimming took off 4 bases at V and 3 bases at J, with 13 bases between the two ends. Germline assignment: CDR1 MNHEY and CDR2 SMNVEV (reference sequence). CDR3 in amino acids: CASSWGSPDNQPQHF. In DNA, the CDR3 is TGTGCCAGCAGTTGGGGCTCACCCGACAATCAGCCCCAGCATTTT.

The V gene is TRBV5-6, the J gene TRBJ2-3; D gene ambiguous. Trimming took off 2 bases at V and 0 bases at J, with 4 bases between the two ends. Germline CDR1 is SGHDT and CDR2 is YYEEEE. The CDR3 length is 13 residues. The CDR3 DNA is TGTGCCAGCAGCTTCGGGAGCACAGATACGCAGTATTTT. Amino acid sequence: CASSFGSTDTQYF.

This chain connects TRBV25-1 to TRBJ1-1; 8 nucleotides match TRBD1. The CDR3 spans 15 residues. V trimming: 2 bases; J trimming: 0 bases; junction bases outside the gene matches: 2. Germline V CDR1 and CDR2: MGHDK, SYGVNS. The CDR3 loop is CASSEQGALNTEAFF. CDR3 coding DNA: TGTGCCAGCAGTGAACAGGGGGCATTGAACACTGAAGCTTTCTTT.

The rearrangement uses TRBV6-5 and TRBJ2-3, with D hard to call. The CDR3 runs 15 residues. V shed 5 bases and J shed 5 bases, with 17 bases lying between them. Germline CDR1 MNHEY, CDR2 SVGAGI. In DNA form, the CDR3 reads TGTGCCAGCAGTCCTCACCCGTCCTTAGGAGATACGCAGTATTTT. Its protein product is CASSPHPSLGDTQYF.

This chain connects TRBV15 to TRBJ2-6; TRBD2 matches at 14 bases. Germline V gene data show CDR1 as LNHNV and CDR2 as YYDKDF (reference sequence). V was pared by 3 bases and J by 4 bases, with 5 bases of the junction left unmatched. The CDR3 is made up of 18 amino acids. The CDR3 loop reads CATSRTSGRASGANVLTF. In DNA, the CDR3 is TGTGCCACCAGCAGGACTAGCGGGAGGGCCTCCGGGGCCAACGTCCTGACTTTC.

The chain combines TRBV5-5 with TRBJ1-5; the D is unclear. In germline, CDR1 is SGHKS, CDR2 YYEKEE (reference sequence). V was cut by 1 base and J by 6 bases, with 8 bases left in between. The CDR3 runs 13 residues. The CDR3: CASSLLWGQPQHF. The CDR3 DNA sequence: TGTGCCAGCAGCTTGTTATGGGGTCAGCCCCAGCATTTT.